These 5 T cell receptor beta chains share one sample of origin, sequenced in a study of OX40 agonist ivuxolimab in advanced cancers. Produced via immunoSEQ multiplex PCR; TCRdb's table is partial and in-frame only. The sample includes fewer than 20,000 clones, 70% to 90% of them seen just once. The sample here was CD4+ or CD8+ T cells sorted from blood, taken in a trial of the OX40 agonist ivuxolimab. All receptors derive from an adult with an advanced solid tumor such as melanoma, head and neck, liver or kidney cancer.

This clone was seen a handful of times. The chain links TRBV6-5 to TRBJ1-1; D is unclear. The germline gives CDR1 MNHEY, CDR2 SVGAGI. V was clipped by 2 bases and J by 4 bases, with 8 bases between them. The CDR3 runs 13 residues. CDR3 in DNA: TGTGCCAGCAGTTACGGCGTCGGCACTGAAGCTTTCTTT. This sequence encodes CASSYGVGTEAFF.

This chain links TRBV20-1 with TRBJ2-1; TRBD2 is a possible D gene (6 bases). CDR1 and CDR2 from the germline V gene are DFQATT and SNEGSKA (reference sequence). V was pared by 5 bases and J by 4 bases, with 6 bases between. The CDR3 is made up of 11 amino acids. The CDR3: CSALAYNEQFF. The CDR3, as DNA: TGCAGTGCTCTAGCGTACAATGAGCAGTTCTTC.

The chain couples TRBV6-5 to TRBJ1-6, with a weak D call TRBD1 (5 bases). The germline V gene encodes CDR1 MNHEY and CDR2 SVGAGI. Trimming removed 6 bases at V and 9 bases at J, with 9 bases between. The CDR3 is made up of 12 amino acids. The CDR3 DNA sequence: TGTGCCAGCAGCCGCCAGGGTTCACCCCTCCACTTT. It yields the protein CASSRQGSPLHF.

The CDR3 DNA is TGTGCCAGTAGTGGGGCAGCGGGTTACAATGAGCAGTTCTTC. Its translation is CASSGAAGYNEQFF. The chain combines TRBV19 with TRBJ2-1; D might be TRBD2 (6 bases). CDR3 size: 14 residues. Per germline, CDR1 LNHDA and CDR2 SQIVND (reference sequence). Deletions cut 5 bases from V and 4 bases from J, with 12 bases between.

This clone was seen just once. The chain has TRBV2 and TRBJ2-3, with 11 bases matching TRBD2. This CDR3 has 14 residues. V shed 8 bases and J 6 bases; nucleotides not matched to a gene: 7. Germline loops: CDR1 SNHLY, CDR2 FYNNEI. The CDR3 protein is CASWLAGGRDTQYF. The CDR3 DNA sequence: TGTGCCAGCTGGCTAGCGGGAGGTCGGGATACGCAGTATTTT.